The clone carrying this T cell receptor (beta chain) has just a few counts. TCRdb analysed the 5' RACE reads with MiXCR anew, one entry per CDR3 protein. The sample has about 340,000 distinct CDR3 sequences, under 15% seen once; the top ten hold 2.5% to 3.5%. Trimming removed 5 bases at V and 7 bases at J, with 15 bases between. Germline CDR1 reads SGHTA; CDR2 reads FQGNSA. The CDR3 is made up of 14 amino acids. These data come from a study of T cells after yellow fever vaccination. The sequence was collected from a man between 18 and 35 years old who received the YFV17D yellow fever vaccine. The source material was CD4+ T cells sorted from PBMCs, sampled 15 days after the yellow fever booster vaccination. The chain employs TRBV7-2 and TRBJ1-5; TRBD1 is a possible D gene (5 bases). CDR3 protein: CASSPSRGEQPQHF. CDR3 coding DNA: TGTGCCAGCAGCCCGTCACGGGGGGAACAGCCCCAGCATTTT.